This T cell receptor beta chain came from a study of T cells in tumors after PD-1 blockade. Trimming removed 5 bases from V and 3 bases from J, with 13 bases in between. The CDR3 is 14 amino acids. Germline V gives CDR1 SGHVS, CDR2 FQNEAQ. The table lists this clone with a count of one. Data came from immunoSEQ multiplex PCR; TCRdb stores just in-frame clones and leaves some out. The sample holds approximately 20,000 clones, roughly 80% seen once. The sequences come from PBMCs, collected after anti-PD-1 therapy. The gene calls are TRBV7-8 and TRBJ2-5; perhaps TRBD2 as D (6 bases). This clonotype was obtained from a human donor with advanced basal cell or squamous cell carcinoma (not recorded which). The CDR3 DNA follows: TGTGCCAGCAGCGAGGGACTGGTAAAAGAGACCCAGTACTTC. Amino acids: CASSEGLVKETQYF.